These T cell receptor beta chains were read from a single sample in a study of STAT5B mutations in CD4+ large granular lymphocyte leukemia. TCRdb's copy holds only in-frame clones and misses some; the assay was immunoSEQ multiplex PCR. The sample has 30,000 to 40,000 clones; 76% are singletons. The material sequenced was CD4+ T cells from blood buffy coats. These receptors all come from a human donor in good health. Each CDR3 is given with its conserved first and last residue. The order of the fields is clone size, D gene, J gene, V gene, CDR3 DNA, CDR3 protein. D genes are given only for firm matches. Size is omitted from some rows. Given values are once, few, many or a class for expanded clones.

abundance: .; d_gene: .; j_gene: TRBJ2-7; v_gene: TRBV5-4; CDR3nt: TGTGCCAGCAGCGGAACGGGGGAGCAGTACTTC; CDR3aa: CASSGTGEQYF
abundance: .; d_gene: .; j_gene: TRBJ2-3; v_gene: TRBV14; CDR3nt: TGTGCCAGCAGCCAACTCTTGGGCGGAACTAGCACAGATACGCAGTATTTT; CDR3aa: CASSQLLGGTSTDTQYF
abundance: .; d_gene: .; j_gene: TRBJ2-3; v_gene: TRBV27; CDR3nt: TGTGCCAGCAGACGCACAGATACGCAGTATTTT; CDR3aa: CASRRTDTQYF
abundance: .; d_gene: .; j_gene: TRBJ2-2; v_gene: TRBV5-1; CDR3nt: TGCGCCAGCAGCTTAAGTAGGCTAGAAGGCGCCGGGGAGCTGTTTTTT; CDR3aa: CASSLSRLEGAGELFF
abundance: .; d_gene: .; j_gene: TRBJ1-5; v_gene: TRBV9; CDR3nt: TGTGCCAGCAGCGTAGAGGGTTTGAGGGGACAGCCCCAGCATTTT; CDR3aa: CASSVEGLRGQPQHF
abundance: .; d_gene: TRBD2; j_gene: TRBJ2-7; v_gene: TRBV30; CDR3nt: TGTGCCTGGAGTGTCCTGGGACTATACTTCTACGAGCAGTACTTC; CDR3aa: CAWSVLGLYFYEQYF
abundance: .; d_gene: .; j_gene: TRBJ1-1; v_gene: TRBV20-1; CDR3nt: TGCAGTGCTAACGGGGAGCCTGAAGCTTTCTTT; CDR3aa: CSANGEPEAFF
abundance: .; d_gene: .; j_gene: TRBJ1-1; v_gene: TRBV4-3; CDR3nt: TGCGCCAGCAGCCTAGAGGCCGCGGAGAACACTGAAGCTTTCTTT; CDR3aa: CASSLEAAENTEAFF
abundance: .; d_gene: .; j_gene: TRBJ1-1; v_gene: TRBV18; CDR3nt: TGTGCCAGCTCACCACGAGGAGGAGAAGCTTTCTTT; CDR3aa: CASSPRGGEAFF
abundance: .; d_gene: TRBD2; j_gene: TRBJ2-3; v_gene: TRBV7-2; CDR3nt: TGTGCCAGCAGCTATCCGGCCGGGGGGGCAGATACGCAGTATTTT; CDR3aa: CASSYPAGGADTQYF
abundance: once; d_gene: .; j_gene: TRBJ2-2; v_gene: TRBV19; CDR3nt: TGTGCCAGTAGTATATTAGGCAGGGGTTGGAACACCGGGGAGCTGTTTTTT; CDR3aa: CASSILGRGWNTGELFF
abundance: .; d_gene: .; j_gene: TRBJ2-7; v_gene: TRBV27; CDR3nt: TGTGCCAGCCCTCCCCGGGGAAGTGAATCCTACGAGCAGTACTTC; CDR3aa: CASPPRGSESYEQYF
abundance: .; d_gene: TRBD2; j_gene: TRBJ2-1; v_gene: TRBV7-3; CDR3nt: TGTGCCAGCAGCTTATCTAGGACTAGCGGAAGATACAATGAGCAGTTCTTC; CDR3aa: CASSLSRTSGRYNEQFF
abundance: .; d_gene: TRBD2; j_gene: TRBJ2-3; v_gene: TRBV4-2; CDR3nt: TGTGCCAGCAGCCGGACTAGCGGGGACACAGATACGCAGTATTTT; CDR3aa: CASSRTSGDTDTQYF
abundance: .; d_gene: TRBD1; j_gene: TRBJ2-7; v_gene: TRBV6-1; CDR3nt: TGTGCCAGCAGTGAACACTCTTACAGGGGAACCTACGAGCAGTACTTC; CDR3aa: CASSEHSYRGTYEQYF
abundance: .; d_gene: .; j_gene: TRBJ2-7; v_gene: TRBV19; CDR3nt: TGTGCCAGTAGTATCGCCAGAGGGGGGGGCTCCTACGAGCAGTACTTC; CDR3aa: CASSIARGGGSYEQYF
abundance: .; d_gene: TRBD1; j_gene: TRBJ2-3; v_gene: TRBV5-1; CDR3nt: TGCGCCAGCAGCCGGGATGGACAGGGGACAGATACGCAGTATTTT; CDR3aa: CASSRDGQGTDTQYF
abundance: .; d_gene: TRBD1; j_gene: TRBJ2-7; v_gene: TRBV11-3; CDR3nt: TGTGCCAGCAGCCCCACAGGGGCCTCCTACGAGCAGTACTTC; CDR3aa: CASSPTGASYEQYF
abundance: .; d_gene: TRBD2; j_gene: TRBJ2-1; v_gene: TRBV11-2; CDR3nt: TGTGCCAGCAGCTCGGGGGTCAGCGGGAAGAATGAGCAGTTCTTC; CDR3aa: CASSSGVSGKNEQFF
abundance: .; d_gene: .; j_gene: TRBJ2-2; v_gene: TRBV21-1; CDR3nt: TGTGCCAGCAGCAAAAGGTCGGGATACACCGGGGAGCTGTTTTTT; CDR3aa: CASSKRSGYTGELFF
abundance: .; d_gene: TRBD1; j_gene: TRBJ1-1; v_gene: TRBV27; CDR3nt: TGTGCCAGCAGTTCCAACAGGGGGAACACTGAAGCTTTCTTT; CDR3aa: CASSSNRGNTEAFF
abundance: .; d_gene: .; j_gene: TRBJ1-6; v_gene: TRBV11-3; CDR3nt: TGTGCCAGCAGCCAGGGGTTTTCACCCCTCCACTTT; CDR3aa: CASSQGFSPLHF
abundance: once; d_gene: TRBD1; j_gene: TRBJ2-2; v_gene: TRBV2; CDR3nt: TGTGCCAGCAGCGACCCGGGACAGAGGAACACCGGGGAGCTGTTTTTT; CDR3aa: CASSDPGQRNTGELFF
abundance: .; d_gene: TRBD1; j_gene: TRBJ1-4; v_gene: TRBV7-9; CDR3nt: TGTGCCAGCAGCTTAGCGGGACAGTCCGATGAAAAACTGTTTTTT; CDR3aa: CASSLAGQSDEKLFF
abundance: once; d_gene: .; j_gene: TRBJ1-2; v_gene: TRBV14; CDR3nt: TGTGCCAGCAGCCAGGCTAGAGGGGGTGGCTACACCTTC; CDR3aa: CASSQARGGGYTF